This T cell receptor beta chain was obtained from a study of breast tumors, draining lymph nodes, adjacent tissues. General study results and limits: Most tumor T cells seemingly derive from lymph node, then expand in tumor.

This CDR3 comprises 13 residues. The germline V gene has CDR1 SGHRS and CDR2 YFSETQ. The ends were cut back, 6 bases at V and 4 bases at J, with 14 bases in the middle. In the case of this clonotype: The antigen is not known.

TCRdb redid the calling of the multiplex PCR reads with MiXCR, one entry per CDR3 protein. The data contain about 21,000 distinct CDR3 sequences, roughly two fifths of them seen just once; the ten biggest clones take up about 24%. The chain recombines TRBV5-1 with TRBJ2-7, with D perhaps TRBD2 (7 bases). Material: breast tumor tissue. The receptor was derived from a female donor with breast cancer. Some clones in this sample may be carry-over from other donors' samples. This CDR3 reads CASTLRGGYEQYF. The CDR3, as DNA: TGCGCCAGCACCCTGAGGGGGGGATACGAGCAGTACTTC.